A selection of T cell receptor beta chains follows, all from one sample in a study of blood T cells in healthy people across ages. In TCRdb, the 5' RACE reads were re-called with MiXCR into one record per CDR3 protein. The sample contains under 800,000 distinct CDR3 sequences, 35% to 45% of which appear only once. Sequencing used blood. The receptor source for this set is a woman in her sixties in good health. The CDR3 runs from the conserved cysteine through the conserved F or W. Expanded clones are given a class, and other clones once, few, many or no size at all.

V gene | clone size | CDR3 protein
TRBV18 | . | CASSPLPPVEGNEQFF
TRBV4-3 | . | CACSQYIGIQETQYF
TRBV21-1 | . | CASSSQQVRPHHSSCGYTF
TRBV3-1 | . | CASSQARRGRAGEQYF
TRBV18 | . | CASSPTSGGNQPQHF
TRBV12-3/TRBV12-4 | once | CASRKGLGLNQPQHF
TRBV27 | once | CASSLSSGALHYEQYF
TRBV7-2 | . | CASSYSGFEQYF
TRBV7-2 | . | CVSSPDPQGHNEQFF
TRBV5-1 | . | CASSFLADQGNEQFF
TRBV20-1 | many | CSARGAQGFGNEQFF
TRBV4-2 | . | CASSPRRGLNTEAFF
TRBV2 | . | CASSGGVSSYEQYF
TRBV28 | . | CASSLLLGGRAYEQYF
TRBV28 | . | CASQGGQEGSYEQYF
TRBV12-3/TRBV12-4 | few | CASSRDISNQPQHF
TRBV12-3/TRBV12-4 | . | CASSSPSGQWESDTQYF
TRBV7-9 | few | CASSPWAGAIEQYF
TRBV7-2 | . | CASSVEEGSTEAFF
TRBV20-1 | few | CSARERAGGITDTQYF
TRBV9 | . | CASSVGERAGRNEQYF
TRBV13 | few | CASTHRDRGIGYGYTF
TRBV20-1 | . | CSARAERTYEQYF
TRBV7-9 | few | CASGRGLADGGTETQYF
TRBV18 | . | CASSAGTGKPQPQHF
TRBV20-1 | . | CRAQMNTEAFF
TRBV20-1 | . | CSARRSLAGTMADTQYF
TRBV15 | . | CATSGPGTGDYNEQFF
TRBV27 | . | CASSLPPGDTQYF
TRBV25-1 | few | CASSEFVHNSPLHF
TRBV2 | few | CASSVLAGGHIQYF
TRBV28 | . | CASRVRQGGDTEAFF
TRBV20-1 | . | CSARAAGVGYGYTF
TRBV6-2/TRBV6-3 | . | CASSNSGPNQPQHF
TRBV20-1 | . | CSASRGTNEKLFF
TRBV11-2 | . | CASSLDRGTSGRAPYEQYF
TRBV7-2 | . | CASSFPGLAGSSSYNEQFF
TRBV7-2 | many | CASSSQGYEQYF
TRBV2 | few | CASSAGGKETQYF